This TCR beta chain was found in a study of PD-1 blockade in classical Hodgkin lymphoma. General study results and limits: Nivolumab starters within 1 year of ASCT were excluded. Newly diagnosed patients reportedly trailed healthy donors in baseline TCR diversity.

This CDR3 region has 17 residues. Germline V gene data show CDR1 as SGHDN and CDR2 as FVKESK. V was cut by 5 bases and J by 2 bases, with 16 bases left in between. The repertoire was sequenced with immunoSEQ multiplex PCR; TCRdb's copy has only in-frame clones and lacks some. In the table there are about 15,000 clones, roughly 68% of which are singletons. Each patient experienced a relapse that followed autologous stem cell transplantation, and brentuximab vedotin exposure varied. Turning to this clone: Antigen specificity is unknown.

This clonotype was sampled from a human donor with classical Hodgkin lymphoma. Sequenced material: peripheral blood mononuclear cells (PBMCs), taken at baseline. The chain combines TRBV14 with TRBJ1-6, with D perhaps matching TRBD1 (6 bases). CDR3: CASSFRAGAAYNSPLHF. The CDR3 DNA sequence: TGTGCCAGCAGCTTCAGGGCGGGGGCAGCCTATAATTCACCCCTCCACTTT.